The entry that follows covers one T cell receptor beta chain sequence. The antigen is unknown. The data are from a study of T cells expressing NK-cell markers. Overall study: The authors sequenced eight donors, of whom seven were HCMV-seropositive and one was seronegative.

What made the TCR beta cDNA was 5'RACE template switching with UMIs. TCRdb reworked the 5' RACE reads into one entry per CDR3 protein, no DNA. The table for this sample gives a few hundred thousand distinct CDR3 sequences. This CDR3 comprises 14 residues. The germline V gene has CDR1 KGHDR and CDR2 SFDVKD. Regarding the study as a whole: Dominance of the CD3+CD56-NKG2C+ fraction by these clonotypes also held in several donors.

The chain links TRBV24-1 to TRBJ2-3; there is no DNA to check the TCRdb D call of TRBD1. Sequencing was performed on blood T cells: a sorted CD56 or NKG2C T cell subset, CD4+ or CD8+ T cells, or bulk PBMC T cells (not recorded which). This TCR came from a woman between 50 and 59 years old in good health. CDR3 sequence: CATSDPQGPDTQYF.